This T cell receptor (beta chain) comes out of a study of OX40 agonist ivuxolimab in advanced cancers. Study information: Administration of intravenous ivuxolimab to patients occurred every 2 weeks at 0.01 to 10 mg/kg. Allowance was made for prior anti-PD-1, anti-PD-L1 or anti-CTLA-4 therapy, and about 44% had some. Hepatocellular carcinoma, melanoma, renal cell or head and neck cancer affected the dose-escalation patients.

Germline V gives CDR1 SNHLY, CDR2 FYNNEI. The V end was cut by 7 bases, the J end by 2 bases, with 8 bases between. This CDR3 has 12 amino acids. Regarding this clone: The antigen is unknown.

TCRdb's table, derived via immunoSEQ multiplex PCR, lists solely in-frame clones and lacks some. The sample contains about 83,000 clones, 85% to 90% of which appear only once. General study results and limits: Expanded clones were, on average, more numerous in CD8+ T cells than in CD4+.

This chain uses TRBV2 with TRBJ1-2, with D maybe TRBD1 (6 bases). This TCR was recovered from an adult with an advanced solid tumor such as melanoma, head and neck, liver or kidney cancer. This material consisted of CD4+ or CD8+ T cells sorted from blood, taken in a trial of the OX40 agonist ivuxolimab. CDR3 protein: CASIRGNYGYTF. The CDR3 nucleotides are TGTGCCAGCATCAGGGGCAACTATGGCTACACCTTC.